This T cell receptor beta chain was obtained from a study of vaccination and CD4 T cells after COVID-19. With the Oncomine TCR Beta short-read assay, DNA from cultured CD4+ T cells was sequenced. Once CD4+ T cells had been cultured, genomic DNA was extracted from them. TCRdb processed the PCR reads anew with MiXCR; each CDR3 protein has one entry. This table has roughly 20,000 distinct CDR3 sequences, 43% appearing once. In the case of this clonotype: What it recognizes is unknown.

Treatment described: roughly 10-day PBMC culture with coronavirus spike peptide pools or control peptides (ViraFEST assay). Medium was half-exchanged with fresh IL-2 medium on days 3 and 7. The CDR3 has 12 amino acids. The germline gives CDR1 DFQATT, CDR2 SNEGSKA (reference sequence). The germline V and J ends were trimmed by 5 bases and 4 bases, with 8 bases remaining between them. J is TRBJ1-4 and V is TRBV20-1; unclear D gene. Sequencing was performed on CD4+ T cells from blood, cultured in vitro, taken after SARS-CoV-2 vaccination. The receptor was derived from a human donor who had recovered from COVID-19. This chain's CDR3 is CSAPLRNEKLFF. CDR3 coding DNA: TGCAGTGCTCCTTTACGTAATGAAAAACTGTTTTTT.